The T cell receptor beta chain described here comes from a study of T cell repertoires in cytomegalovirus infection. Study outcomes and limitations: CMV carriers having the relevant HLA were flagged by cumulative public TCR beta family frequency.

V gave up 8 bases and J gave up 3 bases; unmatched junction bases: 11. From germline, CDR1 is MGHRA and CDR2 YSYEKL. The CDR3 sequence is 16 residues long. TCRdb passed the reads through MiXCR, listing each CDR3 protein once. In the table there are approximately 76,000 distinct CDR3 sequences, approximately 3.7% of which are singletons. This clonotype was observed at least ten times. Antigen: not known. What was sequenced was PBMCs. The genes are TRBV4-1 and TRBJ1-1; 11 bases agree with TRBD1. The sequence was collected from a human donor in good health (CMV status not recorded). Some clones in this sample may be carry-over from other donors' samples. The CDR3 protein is CASVRGQGAFDTEAFF. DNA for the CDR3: TGCGCCAGCGTACGAGGACAGGGGGCGTTTGACACTGAAGCTTTCTTT.